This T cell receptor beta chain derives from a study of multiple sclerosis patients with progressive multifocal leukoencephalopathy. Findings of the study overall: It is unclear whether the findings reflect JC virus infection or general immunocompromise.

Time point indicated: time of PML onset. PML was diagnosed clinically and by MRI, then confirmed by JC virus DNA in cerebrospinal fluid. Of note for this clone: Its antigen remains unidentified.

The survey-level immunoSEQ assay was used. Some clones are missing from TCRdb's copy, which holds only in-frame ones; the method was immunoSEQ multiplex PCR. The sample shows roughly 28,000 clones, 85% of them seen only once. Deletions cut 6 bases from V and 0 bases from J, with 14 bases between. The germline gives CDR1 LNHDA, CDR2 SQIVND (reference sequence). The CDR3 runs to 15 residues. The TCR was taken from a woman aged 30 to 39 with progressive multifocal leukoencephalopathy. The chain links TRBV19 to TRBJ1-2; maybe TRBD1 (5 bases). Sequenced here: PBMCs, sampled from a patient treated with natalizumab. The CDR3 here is CASRVGDASNYGYTF. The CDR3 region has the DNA TGTGCCAGTAGAGTGGGGGACGCTTCTAACTATGGCTACACCTTC.